The 7 T cell receptor beta chains reported below all come from one sample, sequenced in a study of shared clonotypes between healthy human individuals (dated by TCRdb to the early 2020s). Library preparation used the immunoSEQ multiplex PCR assay. What TCRdb holds here is the immuneACCESS table cut down to in-frame rearrangements. Part of the clones is not present; checked against another copy, under half of the missing clones reflect an unresolved V gene, and the others are unexplained. This sample is represented by about 710,000 clones; around 78% of them were singletons. Around 1.8% of the sample rests with the top ten. The sequenced sample consisted of memory CD4+ T cells sorted from blood. This specimen's cell subset or site label, per the study, means: CD45RA-negative fraction. The receptors were sampled from a woman aged 25 to 45 in good health.

This sequence joins TRBV30 and TRBJ1-6; D possibly corresponds to TRBD1 (5 bases). Trimming cost V 5 bases and J 6 bases, with 11 bases left between them. The germline V gene has CDR1 GTSNPN and CDR2 SVGIG (reference sequence). This CDR3 region has 13 residues. The CDR3 nucleotides are TGTGCCTGGGGGGACGGCCTTAATTCACCCCTCCACTTT. Translating it yields CAWGDGLNSPLHF.

The chain joins TRBV27 to TRBJ1-2; D call uncertain. The V end was cut by 1 base, the J end by 4 bases, with 13 bases between. The CDR3 extends over 15 amino acids. Germline CDR1 reads MNHEY; CDR2 reads SMNVEV (reference sequence). The CDR3 DNA sequence: TGTGCCAGCAGTTTATTCTCCCAGCCAAGCTATGGCTACACCTTC. This gives the protein CASSLFSQPSYGYTF.

The genes are TRBV7-9 and TRBJ2-5; 7 bases fit TRBD1. The trim removed 5 bases at V and 5 bases at J, leaving 5 bases unmatched. This CDR3 comprises 13 residues. CDR1 SEHNR and CDR2 FQNEAQ come from the germline V gene (reference sequence). The CDR3 region is CASSGDRVETQYF. CDR3 DNA: TGTGCCAGCAGCGGCGACAGGGTGGAGACCCAGTACTTC.

The CDR3: CAISGGQLNTEAFF. The CDR3, as DNA: TGTGCCATCAGTGGGGGACAGTTGAACACTGAAGCTTTCTTT. The chain has TRBV10-3 and TRBJ1-1; 7 bases are shared with TRBD1. Germline CDR1 ENHRY, CDR2 SYGVKD. V trimming: 4 bases; J trimming: 0 bases; junction bases outside the gene matches: 2. This CDR3 comprises 14 residues.

The chain joins TRBV2 to TRBJ1-2; no clear D. This CDR3 has 14 residues. Germline CDR1 and CDR2: SNHLY and FYNNEI. Trimming took off 8 bases at V and 8 bases at J, with 21 bases between the two ends. In DNA, the CDR3 is TGTGCCAGCCAGTTCGCGACATCTGGGCGAGGCTACACCTTC. It specifies CASQFATSGRGYTF.

The chain carries TRBV5-1 and TRBJ1-2, with 7 bases fitting TRBD1. The CDR3 sequence is 14 residues long. The germline V gene has CDR1 SGHRS and CDR2 YFSETQ. V lost 4 bases and J lost 9; bases outside the gene matches: 12. CDR3 sequence reads: CASSGDRGLGSYTF. The CDR3 DNA is TGCGCCAGCAGCGGGGACAGAGGACTCGGAAGCTACACCTTC.

The chain has TRBV11-3 and TRBJ1-1; a possible D gene is TRBD1 (5 bases). Per germline, CDR1 SGHNT and CDR2 YENEEA. The CDR3 is made up of 15 amino acids. V lost 3 bases to trimming and J lost 4 bases, with 15 bases between them. This chain's CDR3 is CASSFRDWRGTEAFF. CDR3 DNA: TGTGCCAGCAGCTTCAGGGACTGGCGGGGCACTGAAGCTTTCTTT.